The present TCR beta chain was sequenced within a study of T-cell memory formation after mild COVID-19 (dated by TCRdb to about 2021). Context from the whole study: TCR sequence clusters from the two donors were largely donor specific. In two donors, T-cell clones that expanded and contracted after mild COVID-19 were tracked by sequencing TCRalpha and TCRbeta repertoires over time. Two young, previously healthy adult volunteers made up the cohort, one male and one female. The investigation overall reported the following: Only two mild cases were covered in the study, and larger cohorts including severe cases with pre-infection samples were considered necessary. SARS-CoV-2 specificity was not confirmed for the second-wave clones peaking on day 37. Clones that contracted from day 15 to 85 showed balanced CD4/CD8 phenotypes, whereas a second wave of clones that expanded from day 15 to 37 leaned towards CD4+. Contracting CD4+ clones were located mainly in the CM and EM memory subsets, whereas CD8+ clones were found to be enriched in EMRA. Some responding clones were detected in pre-infection memory, which suggested that pre-existing cross-reactive memory T cells had joined the SARS-CoV-2 response.

Ficoll-Paque density gradient centrifugation was used to isolate PBMCs. Sequencing was performed on an Illumina NovaSeq 6000. Using 5'RACE with constant-segment primers, TCRalpha and TCRbeta cDNA libraries were constructed, with sample barcodes and unique molecular identifiers added in the process. Trizol reagent was used to extract RNA from every sample. The libraries were amplified in two PCR steps, and the second step added a second sample barcode and Illumina TruSeq adapters. Sequencing of the libraries was done on an Illumina NovaSeq, producing 2 x 150 bp paired-end reads. On the study's bioinformatics: Reads were demultiplexed and collapsed into UMI-guided consensus sequences with migec v1.2.7. Using mixcr v2.1.11, UMI consensuses were aligned to TRA and TRB V and J templates and then assembled into clonotypes. A clonotype was counted as expanded or contracted only if both edgeR and NoisET called the change significant, with noise models trained on biological replicates. edgeR calls used a false discovery rate-adjusted p below 0.01 and a log2 fold-change threshold of 1. PCA with hierarchical clustering of max-normalized trajectories of the 1000 most abundant clonotypes was used as exploratory dynamics analysis. Separately sequenced CD4+ and CD8+ repertoires were used to assign the CD4 or CD8 phenotype of responding clones. The public reads were reanalyzed by TCRdb: fastp trimming at Q25, MiXCR alignment, in-frame beta chains only. One record per CDR3 amino acid sequence lists the most common genes and DNA. TCRdb's processing, not the authors' own work, is the source of the V and J calls. Recorded for this sample are roughly 340,000 distinct CDR3 sequences; roughly 15% of them occurred a single time. In total, the top ten clones hold more than 20% of the sample.

The CDR3 goes from the cysteine to the phenylalanine over 16 residues. Kept here is only the CDR3 DNA, which spans 48 bases and is read in frame from base 1. After removal of 0 bases from V and 4 bases from J, the junction retains 6 bases not matched to a gene. CDR1 MGHRA and CDR2 YSYEKL were looked up in the germline V gene. Concerning this clonotype: Which antigen it targets is not known. No base quality values were provided; no much bigger clone lies one nucleotide off.

The chain is made from TRBV4-1 and TRBJ1-5; 7 of the junction bases match TRBD1. The origin of this receptor is a man aged 18 to 30 who had mild COVID-19 (a few samples of this study predate the infection). The sample titles of this study are shuffled in the database, so cell type and time point are left out; the donor was told from shared clones. Material for sequencing was PBMCs or a T cell subset sorted from them (not recorded which). The DNA sequence is as follows: TGCGCCAGCAGCCAAGAGGACAGGTTAGGGAATCAGCCCCAGCATTTT. It codes for CASSQEDRLGNQPQHF.